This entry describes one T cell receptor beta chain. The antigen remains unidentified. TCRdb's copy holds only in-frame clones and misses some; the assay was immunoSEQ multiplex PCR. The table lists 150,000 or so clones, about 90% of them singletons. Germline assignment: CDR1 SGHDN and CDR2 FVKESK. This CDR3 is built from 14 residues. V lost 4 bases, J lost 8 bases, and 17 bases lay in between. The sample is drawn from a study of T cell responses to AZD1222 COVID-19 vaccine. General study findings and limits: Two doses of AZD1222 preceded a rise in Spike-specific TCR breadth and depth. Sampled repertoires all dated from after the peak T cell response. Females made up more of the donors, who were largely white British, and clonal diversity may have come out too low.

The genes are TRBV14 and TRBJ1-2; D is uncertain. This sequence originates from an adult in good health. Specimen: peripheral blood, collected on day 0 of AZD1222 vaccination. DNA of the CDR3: TGTGCCAGCAGCCCGGCTGGCGGACGCGGGGGCTACACCTTC. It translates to CASSPAGGRGGYTF.